The 24 T cell receptor beta chains reported below all come from one sample, sequenced in a study of blood T cell repertoires in COVID-19. Assay used: immunoSEQ multiplex PCR; TCRdb lists only in-frame clones, some missing. The sample holds 200,000 to 250,000 clones, about nine tenths seen once. The material sequenced was peripheral blood. These receptors originate from a man aged 25 to 40 who had recovered from COVID-19.

The rearrangement uses TRBV19 and TRBJ1-3; no clear D. This CDR3 contains 13 residues. Germline values: CDR1 LNHDA, CDR2 SQIVND (reference sequence). V was clipped by 3 bases and J by 7 bases, with 10 bases between them. In DNA form, the CDR3 reads TGTGCCAGTAGTATCTCTCTCAGGAACACCATATATTTT. As protein: CASSISLRNTIYF.

The chain employs TRBV27 and TRBJ1-4; 8 bases fit TRBD1. CDR3 length equals 17 residues. J gave up 7 bases and V 6 bases, and 16 bases lay outside the gene matches. Germline V CDR1 and CDR2: MNHEY, SMNVEV (reference sequence). The CDR3 nucleotides are TGTGCCAGCAGAGGCGGGACAGGCCTTATCCAGGGTGAAAAACTGTTTTTT. Residues: CASRGGTGLIQGEKLFF. Full variable domain (missing parts from reference TRBV27 and TRBJ1-4): EAQVTQNPRYLITVTGKKLTVTCSQNMNHEYMSWYRQDPGLGLRQIYYSMNVEVTDKGDVPEGYKVSRKEKRNFPLILESPSPNQTSLYFCASRGGTGLIQGEKLFFGSGTQLSVL.

The V and J genes are TRBV6-2 or TRBV6-3 and TRBJ2-7; D is ambiguous. The CDR3 sequence is 13 residues long. Germline CDR1 reads MNHEY; CDR2 reads SVGEGT. The V end was cut by 2 bases, the J end by 2 bases, with 7 bases between. In nucleotides, the CDR3 is TGTGCCAGCAGTTACGGAGTAACCTACGAGCAGTACTTC. Translated, it gives CASSYGVTYEQYF.

This chain joins TRBV6-1 and TRBJ2-7, with TRBD1 matching over 8 bases. The CDR3 covers 16 residues. V lost 1 base, J lost 4 bases, and 9 bases stayed unmatched. In germline, CDR1 is MNHNS, CDR2 SASEGT. DNA of the CDR3: TGTGCCAGCAGTGAAGGCACAGGGGGTTACGGGTACGAGCAGTACTTC. This encodes CASSEGTGGYGYEQYF.

J is TRBJ2-1 and V is TRBV5-3; 9 nucleotides line up with TRBD2. TRBV5-3 is reported as an ORF; its role is uncertain. This CDR3 comprises 16 residues. V trimming: 3 bases; J trimming: 4 bases; junction bases outside the gene matches: 8. CDR3 coding DNA: TGTGCCAGAAGCTCGCCCGCTAGCGGGGTGTACAATGAGCAGTTCTTC. It yields the protein CARSSPASGVYNEQFF.

This rearrangement joins TRBV6-5 to TRBJ2-3; D unresolved. CDR1 and CDR2 from the germline V gene are MNHEY and SVGAGI. There are 13 residues in the CDR3. The V end lost 2 bases, the J end lost 6 bases, and 9 bases lay between the germline ends. DNA of the CDR3: TGTGCCAGCAGTTACCACCTCGAGGATACGCAGTATTTT. This encodes CASSYHLEDTQYF.

The chain couples TRBV21-1 to TRBJ2-1; no DNA check was done on the table's D call, TRBD1. TRBV21-1 is an annotated pseudogene. The CDR3 is made up of 16 amino acids. CDR3 coding DNA: TGTGCCAGCATTCAAGGGGGCTATAGCTCCTACAATGAGCAGTTCTTC. Protein sequence: CASIQGGYSSYNEQFF.

The rearrangement uses TRBV6-8 and TRBJ2-6; D remains ambiguous. The CDR3 length is 15 residues. V lost 2 bases, J lost 5 bases, and 10 bases lay in between. In germline, CDR1 is MNHGY, CDR2 SAAAGT. CDR3 in DNA: TGTGCCAGCAGTTACCGGGTCCTTTGGGCCAACGTCCTGACTTTC. Protein product: CASSYRVLWANVLTF.

This clone has more than one count but fewer than ten. The chain recombines TRBV6-1 with TRBJ1-5; TRBD1 aligns across 9 bases. The CDR3 runs to 15 residues. Germline V CDR1 and CDR2: MNHNS, SASEGT. V dropped 2 bases and J dropped 7; count of bases not matched to a gene: 6. The CDR3 region has the DNA TGTGCCAGCAGTGAATACCCGGGACAGGGACAGCCCCAGCATTTT. This encodes CASSEYPGQGQPQHF.

This clone was observed once. The chain carries TRBV19 and TRBJ2-7, with 10 bases that match TRBD1. V shed 5 bases and J 4 bases; nucleotides not matched to a gene: 5. Germline loops: CDR1 LNHDA, CDR2 SQIVND (reference sequence). The CDR3 has 14 residues. The chain's CDR3 is CASSSGTGVYEQYF. The DNA of the CDR3 is TGTGCCAGTAGTTCCGGGACAGGGGTGTACGAGCAGTACTTC.

This sequence joins TRBV5-1 and TRBJ2-1, with 8 positions matching TRBD1. The CDR3 is 15 residues long. CDR1 and CDR2 from the germline V gene are SGHRS and YFSETQ. J was trimmed by 3 bases and V by 3 bases; bases with no gene match: 5. The DNA for the CDR3 is TGCGCCAGCAGCTGGCAGGACAGGGACTACAATGAGCAGTTCTTC. Its translation is CASSWQDRDYNEQFF.

The chain has TRBV10-3 and TRBJ2-3, with D perhaps TRBD1 (5 bases). V was clipped by 3 bases and J by 0 bases, with 13 bases between them. Germline V gene sequence: CDR1 ENHRY, CDR2 SYGVKD. This CDR3 is 16 amino acids long. This CDR3 reads CAISDQGPASTDTQYF. The CDR3 coding sequence is TGTGCCATCAGTGATCAGGGCCCGGCTAGCACAGATACGCAGTATTTT.

The rearrangement uses TRBV7-8 and TRBJ1-1; the D gene is possibly TRBD1 (6 bases). The CDR3 is 15 residues long. V lost 5 bases, J lost 5 bases, and 18 bases lay in between. Germline CDR1 is SGHVS and CDR2 is FQNEAQ. CDR3 nucleotide sequence: TGTGCCAGCAGCCCCGAGGGGGGGCGCTGGACTGAAGCTTTCTTT. This sequence encodes CASSPEGGRWTEAFF.

The chain employs TRBV12-5 and TRBJ2-1, with 10 bases identical to TRBD1. CDR3 length: 15 residues. The trim removed 5 bases at V and 4 bases at J, leaving 5 bases unmatched. The V gene's germline CDR1 is LGHNT and CDR2 FRNRAP. For the CDR3, the DNA is TGTGCTAGTGGTACTCGGGACAGGGGATACAATGAGCAGTTCTTC. As protein: CASGTRDRGYNEQFF.

The chain recombines TRBV9 with TRBJ1-2; possibly TRBD1 for D (6 bases). Germline V gene sequence: CDR1 SGDLS, CDR2 YYNGEE. This CDR3 is built from 14 residues. V lost 0 bases and J lost 3, with 9 bases in between. The CDR3 DNA follows: TGTGCCAGCAGCGTAGTCCCAGGGGACTATGGCTACACCTTC. This gives the protein CASSVVPGDYGYTF.

V gene TRBV20-1 combines with J gene TRBJ2-1; 11 bases align to TRBD1. This CDR3 is 16 amino acids long. The germline gives CDR1 DFQATT, CDR2 SNEGSKA (reference sequence). The trim removed 3 bases at V and 2 bases at J, leaving 6 bases unmatched. CDR3 sequence reads: CSASPGQGATYNEQFF. The DNA of the CDR3 is TGCAGTGCTAGTCCTGGACAGGGGGCCACCTACAATGAGCAGTTCTTC.

J is TRBJ1-2 and V is TRBV3-1 (or the pseudogene TRBV3-2); the match to TRBD1 covers 11 bases. This CDR3 has 13 amino acids. Germline V gene lookup returns CDR1 LGHDT and CDR2 YNNKEL (reference sequence). The V segment lost 7 bases and the J segment 8 bases; nucleotides outside the gene matches: 6. CDR3 sequence: CASTSDRGRGYTF. CDR3 DNA: TGTGCCAGCACCTCGGACAGGGGGCGCGGCTACACCTTC.

This chain joins TRBV5-4 and TRBJ2-2; 9 nucleotides agree with TRBD2. CDR3 length: 17 amino acids. The germline V gene encodes CDR1 SGHNT and CDR2 YYREEE (reference sequence). J gave up 2 bases and V 4 bases, and 9 bases lay outside the gene matches. The CDR3 DNA follows: TGTGCCAGCAGCCCGGGACTAGCAGGGGGAAACACCGGGGAGCTGTTTTTT. The encoded protein is CASSPGLAGGNTGELFF.

V and J are TRBV20-1 and TRBJ1-2, with 8 bases aligning to TRBD1. The trim removed 3 bases at V and 5 bases at J, leaving 5 bases unmatched. CDR3 length equals 13 residues. CDR1 and CDR2 (germline): DFQATT, SNEGSKA (reference sequence). CDR3 nucleotide sequence: TGCAGTGCTAGTAAGGACAGGGATTATGGCTACACCTTC. This codes for CSASKDRDYGYTF.

This clone was seen a few times. The chain is built from TRBV10-1 and TRBJ2-3, with 8 nucleotides matching TRBD2. After removal of 2 bases from V and 6 bases from J, the junction contained 10 bases not matched to a gene. Germline CDR1 is WNHNN and CDR2 is SYGVQD (reference sequence). This CDR3 region has 16 residues. CDR3 bases: TGCGCCAGCAGTGAGCCCATACGGGGGGGGGTGGATACGCAGTATTTT. It translates to CASSEPIRGGVDTQYF.

The chain employs TRBV30 and TRBJ2-7, with 8 bases that match TRBD1. Germline V gene sequence: CDR1 GTSNPN, CDR2 SVGIG (reference sequence). The CDR3 is 14 amino acids. The J segment lost 0 bases and the V segment lost 5 bases, leaving 6 bases of the junction unmatched. The CDR3 sequence: CAWDYRGASYEQYF. Written as DNA, the CDR3 is TGTGCCTGGGACTACAGGGGGGCCTCCTACGAGCAGTACTTC.

V gene TRBV29-1 combines with J gene TRBJ1-4; D perhaps matches TRBD1 (6 bases). CDR1 and CDR2 (germline): SQVTM, ANQGSEA. Between the trimmed V and J ends, which lost 1 base and 6 bases, there was a span of 12 bases. The CDR3 covers 14 residues. The chain's CDR3 is CSVEGTAQHEKLFF. CDR3 coding DNA: TGCAGCGTTGAAGGGACAGCTCAGCATGAAAAACTGTTTTTT.

This chain links TRBV6-6 with TRBJ1-4, with D perhaps TRBD1 (5 bases). The germline V gene encodes CDR1 MNHNY and CDR2 SVGAGI (reference sequence). Trimming removed 5 bases at V and 4 bases at J, with 20 bases between. This CDR3 contains 17 residues. For the CDR3, the DNA is TGTGCCAGCAGTCCGACAGCTTATACCCGATTTAATGAAAAACTGTTTTTT. Its protein product is CASSPTAYTRFNEKLFF.

The genes are TRBV19 and TRBJ2-2; 8 nucleotides agree with TRBD1. There are 15 residues in the CDR3. V was pared by 7 bases and J by 3 bases, with 7 bases of the junction left unmatched. Looked up from germline, CDR1 is LNHDA and CDR2 is SQIVND (reference sequence). The CDR3 DNA follows: TGTGCCAGTACCCGGACAGGGATCGACACCGGGGAGCTGTTTTTT. Its protein is CASTRTGIDTGELFF. The entire variable domain, with the rest obtained from reference TRBV19 and TRBJ2-2, is as follows: DGGITQSPKYLFRKEGQNVTLSCEQNLNHDAMYWYRQDPGQGLRLIYYSQIVNDFQKGDIAEGYSVSREKKESFPLTVTSAQKNPTAFYLCASTRTGIDTGELFFGEGSRLTVL.